This TCR beta chain emerged from a study of T cells in Graves' hyperthyroidism and ophthalmopathy. V shed 6 bases and J shed 7 bases, with 19 bases lying between them. Looked up from germline, CDR1 is MDHEN and CDR2 is SYDVKM. This CDR3 has 15 residues. The source material, RNA transcripts, was used to amplify TCR beta CDR3 regions. When the TCR CDR3 underwent first-round RT-PCR, the HTBI primer set was used. TCRdb itself ran the multiplex PCR reads through MiXCR, one entry per CDR3 protein. The table shows hundreds of thousands of distinct CDR3 sequences, with 20% to 25% occurring only once. Study-wide results and caveats: Ophthalmopathy was separated from stable hyperthyroidism by a 13 V-J model.

This clonotype was recorded only once. The target antigen is unknown. The gene calls are TRBV28 and TRBJ2-1; maybe TRBD2 (5 bases). This receptor was identified in a man under 40 with Graves' ophthalmopathy. The sample consisted of blood. Written as DNA, the CDR3 is TGTGCCAGCAGCCCCGGGGATGGCCCGAGGAATGAGCAGTTCTTC. It specifies CASSPGDGPRNEQFF.